These 2 T cell receptor beta chains were sequenced from one sample in a study of blood T cell repertoires in COVID-19. The assay was immunoSEQ multiplex PCR, and TCRdb's table has in-frame clones only and misses some. The sample includes 72,000 or so clones, 80% seen only once; the top ten take roughly 18%. Sequencing input: peripheral blood. The receptors were sampled from a man aged 70 or older who had recovered from COVID-19.

This chain links TRBV4-2 with TRBJ2-5, with D perhaps matching TRBD2 (6 bases). From germline, CDR1 is LGHNA and CDR2 YNFKEQ. This CDR3 region has 15 residues. Trimming shortened V by 0 bases and J by 5 bases, and 13 bases separated the two germline ends. This CDR3 reads CASSQETGVGETQYF. The CDR3 DNA sequence: TGTGCCAGCAGCCAAGAGACGGGGGTGGGGGAGACCCAGTACTTC.

CDR3 DNA sequence: TGTGCCAGCAGCTTAGCGGGCGGGGGGACCTACGAGCAGTACTTC. It encodes CASSLAGGGTYEQYF. The rearrangement joins TRBV7-3 to TRBJ2-7; TRBD2 matches 8 bases. CDR3 length: 15 amino acids. Germline CDR1 and CDR2: SGHTA and FQGTGA. Unmatched junction bases numbered 5, after V lost 2 bases and J lost 2 bases. Drawing the rest from reference TRBV7-3 and TRBJ2-7, the complete variable domain is GAGVSQTPSNKVTEKGKYVELRCDPISGHTALYWYRQSLGQGPEFLIYFQGTGAADDSGLPNDRFFAVRPEGSVSTLKIQRTERGDSAVYLCASSLAGGGTYEQYFGPGTRLTVT.